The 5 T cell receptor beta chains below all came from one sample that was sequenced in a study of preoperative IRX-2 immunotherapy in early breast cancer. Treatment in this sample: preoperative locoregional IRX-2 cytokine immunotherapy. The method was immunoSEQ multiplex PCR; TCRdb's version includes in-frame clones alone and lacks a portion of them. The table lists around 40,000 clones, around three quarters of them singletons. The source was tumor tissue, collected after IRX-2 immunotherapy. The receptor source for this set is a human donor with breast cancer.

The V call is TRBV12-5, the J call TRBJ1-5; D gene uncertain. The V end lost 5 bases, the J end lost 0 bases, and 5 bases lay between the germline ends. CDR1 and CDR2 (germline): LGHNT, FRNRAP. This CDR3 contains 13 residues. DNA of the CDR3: TGTGCTAGTGGTATTCATAGCAATCAGCCCCAGCATTTT. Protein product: CASGIHSNQPQHF.

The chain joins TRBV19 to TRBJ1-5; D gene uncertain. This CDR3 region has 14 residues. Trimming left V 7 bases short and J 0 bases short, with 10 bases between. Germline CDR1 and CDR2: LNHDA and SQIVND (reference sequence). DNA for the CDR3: TGTGCCAGTAATCCTTCGGGTAGCAATCAGCCCCAGCATTTT. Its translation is CASNPSGSNQPQHF. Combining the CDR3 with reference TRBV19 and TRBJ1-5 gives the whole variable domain DGGITQSPKYLFRKEGQNVTLSCEQNLNHDAMYWYRQDPGQGLRLIYYSQIVNDFQKGDIAEGYSVSREKKESFPLTVTSAQKNPTAFYLCASNPSGSNQPQHFGDGTRLSIL.

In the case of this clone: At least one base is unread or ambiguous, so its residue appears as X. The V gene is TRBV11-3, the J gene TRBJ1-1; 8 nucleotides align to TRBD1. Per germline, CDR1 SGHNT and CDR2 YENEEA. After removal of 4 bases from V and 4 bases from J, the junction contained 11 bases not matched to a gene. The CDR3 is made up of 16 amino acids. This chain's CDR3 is CASSSARRQGXTEAFF. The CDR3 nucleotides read TGTGCCAGCAGCTCCGCGCGGAGACAGGGGARCACTGAAGCTTTCTTT.

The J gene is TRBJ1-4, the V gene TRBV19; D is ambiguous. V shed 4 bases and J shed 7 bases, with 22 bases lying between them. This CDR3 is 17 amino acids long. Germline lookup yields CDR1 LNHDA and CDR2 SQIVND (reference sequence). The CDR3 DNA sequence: TGTGCCAGTAGTAACTACGCGGGCGGTCTAAGGAGTGAAAAACTGTTTTTT. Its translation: CASSNYAGGLRSEKLFF.

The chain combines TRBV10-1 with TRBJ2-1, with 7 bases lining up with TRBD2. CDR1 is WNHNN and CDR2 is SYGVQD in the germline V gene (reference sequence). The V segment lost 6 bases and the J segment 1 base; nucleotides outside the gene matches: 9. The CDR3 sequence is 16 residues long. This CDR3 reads CASSPSGGRSYNEQFF. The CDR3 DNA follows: TGCGCCAGCAGCCCCTCGGGGGGAAGGTCCTACAATGAGCAGTTCTTC.